This TCR beta chain was captured by sequencing in a study of PD-L1 blockade in urothelial cancer (dated by TCRdb to the late 2010s). Some background on the complete study: All patients started therapy around 2014 and received atezolizumab 1,200 mg intravenously every 3 weeks. TCR sequencing covered pretreatment tumor samples and matched, serially collected peripheral blood taken before and after atezolizumab treatment. Patients had an ECOG performance status of 0 or 1 and had received between 0 and 3 prior chemotherapy regimens. Blood samples were analyzed at two time points: 3 weeks after treatment start (second dose) and 6 weeks after treatment start. In the same patients, pretreatment tumors underwent whole exome sequencing and RNA sequencing in addition to TCR sequencing. Blood samples gave median yields of around 140,000 T cells and over 80,000 unique TCRs, along with a median clonality of 0.080. Somatic, immune and clinical correlates of response to PD-L1 blockade with atezolizumab in urothelial cancer were the focus of an exploratory multi-omic analysis. Progression-free survival longer than 6 months counted as durable clinical benefit, and TCR features were additionally tested against both progression-free and overall survival. About 90% of the roughly 29 patients were identified as males with urothelial cancer of bladder origin, and a prior smoking history was reported by 18 of 29 patients. Durable clinical benefit was achieved by nine patients and was not achieved by 20 patients. Under 30 patients had pretreatment blood TCR-seq, about 25 had at least one posttreatment blood collection, and about 25 had tumor TCR-seq. Paper-wide results and their limitations: Small sample size (n ≈ 30) and many exploratory analyses mean the results are intended to be hypothesis-generating. Improved progression-free and overall survival was found to be associated with pretreatment peripheral blood TCR clonality below the median. Patients with durable benefit showed greater expansion of tumor-associated TCR clones in peripheral blood 3 weeks after starting treatment (n ≈ 23, p = 0.022).

To estimate absolute template abundance from read counts, synthetic TCR analog templates were spiked into each PCR. Using the immunoSEQ assay, TCRbeta CDR3 regions were amplified from genomic DNA with bias-controlled V and J gene primers. Sequencing of rearranged TCRbeta segments was performed at approximately 20X coverage. On the study's bioinformatics: Sequencing errors were corrected by clustering and CDR3s were annotated against IMGT to assign V, D and J genes. Out-of-frame and stop-codon sequences were excluded, and only productive TCRbeta rearrangements were used in downstream analyses. Clonality was computed as one minus Shannon entropy normalized by the log of the number of unique productive sequences. Fisher's exact test with Benjamini-Hochberg correction, using a cutoff of adjusted p below 0.01, was how clones that differed between time points or between blood and tumor were identified. The table comes from immuneACCESS by way of TCRdb, which keeps in-frame sequences with V and J called. Part of the clones is missing from these tables; in studies checked, under half for an unresolved V gene and the rest for unknown reasons. The V and J calls and clone size come from that table; D and trimming were worked out from the DNA. This sample lists tens of thousands of clones; around 81% were detected once. The ten largest clones represent roughly 6.6% of the sample.

Trimming takes 6 bases off V and 6 bases off J; junction bases not matched to a gene: 11. From the cysteine up to the phenylalanine, the CDR3 has a length of 16 residues. Only CDR3 DNA is held: 48 bases, read in frame from base 1. Looking up the germline V gene (reference sequence) yields CDR1 MNHEY and CDR2 SMNVEV. The sample's time point label, decoded: pretreatment peripheral blood. A cohort of about 27 patients with locally advanced or metastatic urothelial carcinoma, treated at Memorial Sloan Kettering on a trial protocol, was included. Peripheral blood mononuclear cells were collected pretreatment and during treatment, with between 1 and 8 total time points per patient. The Qiagen DNeasy Blood extraction kit was used to purify genomic DNA from total PBMCs and from tumor samples. Collected pretreatment and during treatment, PBMCs were isolated and stored as previously described. Concerning this clone itself: What antigen it recognizes has not been identified. Base qualities are not provided; no much larger clone lies one nucleotide away.

This chain joins TRBV27 to TRBJ2-1; TRBD2 aligns with 10 central bases. The source material was PBMCs, sampled around atezolizumab (anti-PD-L1) treatment. The TCR sequence derives from a man between 35 and 55 years old with urothelial cancer. The CDR3 region reads CASRGIAGGEGNEQFF. The nucleotides are TGTGCCAGCAGGGGAATAGCGGGAGGTGAGGGCAATGAGCAGTTCTTC.